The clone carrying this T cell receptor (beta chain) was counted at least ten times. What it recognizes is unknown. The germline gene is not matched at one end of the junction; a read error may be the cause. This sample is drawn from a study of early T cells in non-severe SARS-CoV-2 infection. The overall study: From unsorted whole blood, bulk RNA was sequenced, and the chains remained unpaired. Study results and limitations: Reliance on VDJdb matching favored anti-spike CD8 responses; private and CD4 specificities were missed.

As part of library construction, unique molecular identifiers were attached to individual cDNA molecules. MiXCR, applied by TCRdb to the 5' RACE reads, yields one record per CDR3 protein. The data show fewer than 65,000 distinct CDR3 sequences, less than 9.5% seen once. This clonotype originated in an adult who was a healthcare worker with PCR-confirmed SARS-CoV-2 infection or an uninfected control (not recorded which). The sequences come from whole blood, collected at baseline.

The CDR3 is CASSLRFQRAGTDTQYF. In DNA, the CDR3 is TGTGCCAGCAGTTTAAGGTTCCAGCGGGCCGGCACAGATACGCAGTATTTT. J is TRBJ2-3 and V is TRBV7-3, with D maybe TRBD2 (6 bases). The CDR3 sequence is 17 residues long. Germline V lookup: CDR1 SGHTA, CDR2 FQGTGA.